A single sample is the source of the 10 T cell receptor beta chains below, sequenced in a study of blood T cells in healthy people across ages. A second roughly 6 to 12 cycle PCR used barcoded and J-beta primers. TCRdb re-derived calls from the 5' RACE reads in MiXCR, one entry per CDR3 protein. This repertoire shows over 1,500,000 distinct CDR3 sequences, roughly two fifths found once; its top ten account for under 25%. Sequences were obtained from blood. The receptors originated from a human donor in good health.

The sample holds many counts of this clonotype. It may be a read error: a sequence one base away is much more abundant. This rearrangement joins TRBV6-4 to TRBJ2-1; 12 positions match TRBD2. Germline CDR1 MRHNA, CDR2 SNTAGT. V trimming: 2 bases; J trimming: 4 bases; junction bases outside the gene matches: 0. CDR3 length equals 15 residues. In DNA form, the CDR3 reads TGTGCCAGCAGTGACACTAGCGGGGGGTACAATGAGCAGTTCTTC. As protein: CASSDTSGGYNEQFF.

The chain links TRBV7-6 to TRBJ2-7, with D maybe TRBD2 (5 bases). The CDR3 spans 18 residues. Per the germline V gene, CDR1 is SGHVS and CDR2 is FNYEAQ. Trimming removed 1 base from V and 1 base from J, with 20 bases in between. The CDR3 loop is CASSLEASVEGWSYEQYF. The CDR3 bases are TGTGCCAGCAGCTTAGAGGCTTCGGTAGAGGGTTGGTCCTACGAGCAGTACTTC.

The gene calls are TRBV4-2 and TRBJ1-2, with 9 nucleotides matching TRBD1. This CDR3 contains 16 residues. The J segment lost 6 bases and the V segment lost 0 bases, leaving 8 bases of the junction unmatched. The germline CDR1 and CDR2 sequences are LGHNA and YNFKEQ. This CDR3 reads CASSQDNRGRGNGYTF. As DNA, the CDR3 is TGTGCCAGCAGCCAAGATAACAGGGGGCGAGGGAATGGCTACACCTTC.

This rearrangement joins TRBV20-1 to TRBJ2-3, with D perhaps TRBD1 or TRBD2 (6 bases each). Germline values: CDR1 DFQATT, CDR2 SNEGSKA (reference sequence). CDR3 length: 19 amino acids. V was trimmed by 1 base and J by 5 bases, leaving 28 bases between them. The DNA of the CDR3 is TGCAGTGCTAGAGGAGCGAGGGGGGAGAGCGGGCCCATAGGAGATACGCAGTATTTT. This codes for CSARGARGESGPIGDTQYF.

This chain uses TRBV5-1 with TRBJ1-1, with a tentative D call TRBD1 (5 bases). This CDR3 spans 15 amino acids. Germline assignment: CDR1 SGHRS and CDR2 YFSETQ. Trimming stripped 6 bases from V and 4 bases from J, with 19 bases between. For the CDR3, the DNA is TGCGCCAGCAAGCAGACGCCGGGGGGTGGCACTGAAGCTTTCTTT. The encoded protein is CASKQTPGGGTEAFF.

This clonotype was observed a handful of times. This chain uses TRBV24-1 with TRBJ2-1; the match to TRBD1 covers 8 bases. Per germline, CDR1 KGHDR and CDR2 SFDVKD. The CDR3 spans 15 residues. Trimming at V came to 3 bases and at J to 7 bases, leaving 7 bases not matched to a gene. CDR3 residues: CATSDHRGIRNEQFF. In nucleotides, the CDR3 is TGTGCCACCAGTGATCACAGGGGGATTAGGAATGAGCAGTTCTTC.

In its sample, this clonotype was seen a few times. J is TRBJ2-3 and V is TRBV9, with 8 nucleotides matching TRBD2. This CDR3 region has 16 residues. V trimming: 4 bases; J trimming: 3 bases; junction bases outside the gene matches: 10. The germline CDR1 and CDR2 sequences are SGDLS and YYNGEE. The chain's CDR3 is CASSNRIAGFTDTQYF. The CDR3 DNA reads as TGTGCCAGCAGCAACCGAATAGCGGGGTTTACAGATACGCAGTATTTT.

This rearrangement joins TRBV7-2 to TRBJ2-4; D is undetermined. Germline V CDR1 and CDR2: SGHTA, FQGNSA. Trimming took 5 bases from V and 13 from J, leaving 15 bases between them. The CDR3 loop spans 12 amino acids. CDR3 sequence (DNA): TGTGCCAGCAGCGCCTTCTACAATGAGCAGTACTTC. It yields the protein CASSAFYNEQYF.

The V gene is TRBV7-2, the J gene TRBJ1-1; D not certain. Trimming took 1 base from V and 12 from J, leaving 15 bases between them. CDR1 is SGHTA, CDR2 FQGNSA, per germline. This CDR3 is built from 13 residues. The CDR3: CASSLVQYQLTFF. The CDR3 nucleotides read TGTGCCAGCAGCTTAGTACAGTACCAATTAACTTTCTTT.

The chain joins TRBV29-1 to TRBJ2-3; D gene unclear. The V end was cut by 5 bases, the J end by 3 bases, with 12 bases between. The CDR3 sequence is 13 residues long. Looked up from germline, CDR1 is SQVTM and CDR2 is ANQGSEA. The DNA for the CDR3 is TGCAGCGTTATCATCATTTATACAGATACGCAGTATTTT. This sequence encodes CSVIIIYTDTQYF.